The 9 T cell receptor beta chains presented below share a single source sample, sequenced in a study of blood T cell repertoires in COVID-19. Sequenced by immunoSEQ multiplex PCR; TCRdb stores in-frame clones only, minus some. The table has some 100,000 clones, roughly 88% seen once. Sequenced input: peripheral blood. The receptor set was obtained from a woman aged 70-85 years with acute or convalescent COVID-19.

The J gene is TRBJ2-1, the V gene TRBV12-3 or TRBV12-4; D perhaps matches TRBD1 (5 bases). This CDR3 region has 12 residues. Trimming removed 1 base at V and 9 bases at J, with 7 bases between. The CDR3: CASSLEGFEQFF. DNA for the CDR3: TGTGCCAGCAGTTTAGAGGGGTTTGAGCAGTTCTTC.

V and J are TRBV3-1 (or the pseudogene TRBV3-2) and TRBJ1-1; D is undetermined. The germline V gene has CDR1 LGHDT and CDR2 YNNKEL (reference sequence). Trimming took 5 bases from V and 5 from J, leaving 9 bases between them. There are 12 residues in the CDR3. The CDR3 bases are TGTGCCAGCAGCTTTTACGGGACTGAAGCTTTCTTT. It translates to CASSFYGTEAFF.

This chain connects TRBV11-2 to TRBJ2-7, with TRBD1 identical over 7 bases. The CDR3 extends over 15 amino acids. V dropped 1 base and J dropped 3; count of bases not matched to a gene: 6. Germline loops: CDR1 SGHAT, CDR2 FQNNGV. CDR3 bases: TGTGCCAGCAGCTTAGTGACAGGGAACGACTACGAGCAGTACTTC. This codes for CASSLVTGNDYEQYF.

The CDR3: CASSGTGGEFHYEQYF. The CDR3, as DNA: TGTGCCAGCAGCGGTACAGGGGGCGAGTTTCACTACGAGCAGTACTTC. The chain combines TRBV7-9 with TRBJ2-7; 9 bases are shared with TRBD1. Per germline, CDR1 SEHNR and CDR2 FQNEAQ (reference sequence). This CDR3 spans 16 amino acids. With 5 bases clipped from V and 3 bases from J, the junction kept 11 bases outside the gene matches.

This chain joins TRBV11-2 and TRBJ1-1; D unclear. The CDR3 spans 13 residues. The germline V gene encodes CDR1 SGHAT and CDR2 FQNNGV. V was cut by 5 bases and J by 3 bases, with 10 bases left in between. DNA for the CDR3: TGTGCCAGCAGCCGTAAAACTGACACTGAAGCTTTCTTT. Its translation is CASSRKTDTEAFF.

The J gene is TRBJ2-1, the V gene TRBV13; tentative D call: TRBD1 (6 bases). With 2 bases removed from V and 5 bases from J, the gap between germline ends came to 10 bases. CDR3 size: 14 residues. Germline values: CDR1 PRHDT, CDR2 FYEKMQ (reference sequence). CDR3 nucleotide sequence: TGTGCCAGCAGCTTAACGGGGACAAACAATGAGCAGTTCTTC. Translated, it gives CASSLTGTNNEQFF.

The rearrangement links TRBV20-1 to TRBJ2-5, with a weak D call TRBD1 (6 bases). The CDR3 is 15 amino acids. In germline, CDR1 is DFQATT, CDR2 SNEGSKA (reference sequence). Trimming pared 3 bases from V and 3 bases from J, leaving 17 bases between. The CDR3 protein is CSASGPGQSEETQYF. CDR3 bases: TGCAGTGCTAGTGGACCTGGACAGTCGGAAGAGACCCAGTACTTC.

A few counts support this clone. This chain links TRBV12-5 with TRBJ1-1; TRBD1 might be the D (5 bases). The ends were cut back, 5 bases at V and 7 bases at J, with 14 bases in the middle. The CDR3 consists of 13 residues. Germline V gene lookup returns CDR1 LGHNT and CDR2 FRNRAP. CDR3 DNA: TGTGCTAGTGGTGTCCAGGGTGTCGGTGAAGCTTTCTTT. Protein product: CASGVQGVGEAFF. Filled out from reference TRBV12-5 and TRBJ1-1, the complete variable domain reads DARVTQTPRHKVTEMGQEVTMRCQPILGHNTVFWYRQTMMQGLELLAYFRNRAPLDDSGMPKDRFSAEMPDATLATLKIQPSEPRDSAVYFCASGVQGVGEAFFGQGTRLTVV.

This rearrangement joins TRBV10-1 to TRBJ2-3, with a possible D match to TRBD2 (6 bases). Trimming pared 4 bases from V and 2 bases from J, leaving 10 bases between. Germline CDR1 reads WNHNN; CDR2 reads SYGVQD (reference sequence). CDR3 length equals 14 residues. CDR3 nucleotide sequence: TGCGCCAGCAGTGGAGAGCGGGTCACAGATACGCAGTATTTT. It encodes CASSGERVTDTQYF.